This TCR beta chain was identified during a study of somatic mutations in cytotoxic T cells in rheumatoid arthritis. Looking at the study overall: Blood (approximately 30 ml EDTA) from each patient was taken right after diagnosis, before any treatment. Using a FACSAria II or Sony SH800, a portion of the V beta antibody-stained T-cell populations were flow-sorted at nearly 100% purity, and among those populations were V beta1+ cells that were then sequenced for TCRB.

V was cut by 6 bases and J by 5 bases, with 10 bases left in between. The V gene's germline CDR1 is DFQATT and CDR2 SNEGSKA (reference sequence). This CDR3 is built from 11 residues. Generated by immunoSEQ multiplex PCR, the TCRdb table keeps only in-frame clones and is missing some. The repertoire consists of under 25,000 clones, with less than 85% occurring once and the leading ten covering around 7%. Magnetic beads with positive selection isolated CD4+ and CD8+ fractions, whose purity was verified by flow cytometry. Regarding the study as a whole: CD8+ T-cell clonality did not differ significantly between rheumatoid arthritis patients and age-matched healthy controls.

Concerning this clone itself: The antigen is not known.

The sequencing sample was made of CD8+ T cells sorted from blood. The genes are TRBV20-1 and TRBJ1-1; D not certain. The sequence was obtained from a woman between 40 and 50 years old with rheumatoid arthritis. The CDR3 coding sequence is TGCAGTGCCCCCGGGAGTACTGAAGCTTTCTTT. Residues: CSAPGSTEAFF.